This TCR beta chain is from a study of T-cell memory formation after mild COVID-19. Whole-study results and caveats: Prior to infection, memory already included some responding clones, suggesting cross-reactive memory joined.

Constant-segment primers were used for 5'RACE, and the resulting TCR alpha and TCR beta cDNA libraries carried sample barcodes and UMIs. In TCRdb, the 5' RACE reads were re-called with MiXCR into one record per CDR3 protein. In the table there are approximately 150,000 distinct CDR3 sequences, under 25% of which are singletons. This CDR3 has 14 residues. J lost 2 bases, V lost 9 bases, and 0 bases had no gene match. Germline CDR1 is KGHDR and CDR2 is SFDVKD. Worth noting for this clonotype: What it binds is not known.

The sample comprised PBMCs or a T cell subset sorted from them (not recorded which). This receptor was obtained from an adult woman who had mild COVID-19 (a few samples of this study predate the infection). Cell type and time point are not known. V usage is TRBV24-1 and J usage is TRBJ2-6, with 10 bases lining up with TRBD1. The CDR3 loop is CATGTGAGANVLTF. The CDR3 DNA sequence: TGTGCCACCGGGACAGGGGCTGGGGCCAACGTCCTGACTTTC.